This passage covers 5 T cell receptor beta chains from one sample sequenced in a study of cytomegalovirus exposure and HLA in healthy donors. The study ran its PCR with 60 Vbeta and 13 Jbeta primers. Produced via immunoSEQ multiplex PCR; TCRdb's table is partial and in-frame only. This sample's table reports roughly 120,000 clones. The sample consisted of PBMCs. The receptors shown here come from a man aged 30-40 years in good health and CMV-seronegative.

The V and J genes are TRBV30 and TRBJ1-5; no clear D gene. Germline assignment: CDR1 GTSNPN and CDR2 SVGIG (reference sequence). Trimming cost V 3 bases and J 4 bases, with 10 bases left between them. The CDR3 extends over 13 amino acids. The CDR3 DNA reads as TGTGCCTGGAGCCCCTCGGGGAATCAGCCCCAGCATTTT. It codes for CAWSPSGNQPQHF.

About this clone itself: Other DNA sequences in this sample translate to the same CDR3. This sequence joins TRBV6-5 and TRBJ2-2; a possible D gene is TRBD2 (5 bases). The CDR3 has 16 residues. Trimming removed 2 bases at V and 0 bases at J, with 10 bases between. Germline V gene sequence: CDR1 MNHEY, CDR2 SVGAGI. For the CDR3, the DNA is TGTGCCAGCAGTTACCGGAGGCGAACGAACACCGGGGAGCTGTTTTTT. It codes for CASSYRRRTNTGELFF.

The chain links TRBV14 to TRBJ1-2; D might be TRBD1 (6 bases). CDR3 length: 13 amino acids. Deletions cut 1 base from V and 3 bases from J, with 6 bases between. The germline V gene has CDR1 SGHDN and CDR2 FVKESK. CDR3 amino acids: CASSQGQDYGYTF. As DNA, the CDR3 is TGTGCCAGCAGCCAAGGACAGGACTATGGCTACACCTTC.

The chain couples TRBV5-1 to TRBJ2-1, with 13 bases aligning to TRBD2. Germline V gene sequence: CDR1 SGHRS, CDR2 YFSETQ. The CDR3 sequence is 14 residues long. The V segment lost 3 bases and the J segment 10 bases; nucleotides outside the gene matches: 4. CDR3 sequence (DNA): TGCGCCAGCAGCTCAGGGACTAGCGGGACCGAGCAGTTCTTC. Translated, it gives CASSSGTSGTEQFF.

The CDR3 bases are TGTGCCAGCACTTGGACTAGCGGCTCCTACGAGCAGTACTTC. Translation gives CASTWTSGSYEQYF. The chain carries TRBV6-5 and TRBJ2-7; 10 bases are a match to TRBD2. The germline CDR1 and CDR2 sequences are MNHEY and SVGAGI. V lost 7 bases and J lost 0; bases outside the gene matches: 3. The length of the CDR3 is 14 residues.